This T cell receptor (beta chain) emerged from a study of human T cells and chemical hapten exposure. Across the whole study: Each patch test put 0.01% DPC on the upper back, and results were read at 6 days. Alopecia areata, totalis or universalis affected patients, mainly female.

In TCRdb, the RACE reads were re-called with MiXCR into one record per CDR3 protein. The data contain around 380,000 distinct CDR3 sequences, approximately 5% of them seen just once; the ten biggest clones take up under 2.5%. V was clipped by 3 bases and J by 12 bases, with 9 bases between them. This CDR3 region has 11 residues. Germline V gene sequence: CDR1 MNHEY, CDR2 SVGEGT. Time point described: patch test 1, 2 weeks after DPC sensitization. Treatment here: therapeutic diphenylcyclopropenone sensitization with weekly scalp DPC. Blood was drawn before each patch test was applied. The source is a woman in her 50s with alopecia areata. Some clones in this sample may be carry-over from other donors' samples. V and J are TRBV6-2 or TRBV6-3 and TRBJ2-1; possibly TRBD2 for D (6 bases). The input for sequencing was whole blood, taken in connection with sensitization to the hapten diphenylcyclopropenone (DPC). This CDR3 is CASSYGGRQFF. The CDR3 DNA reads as TGTGCCAGCAGTTATGGAGGGCGGCAGTTCTTC.